These T cell receptor beta chains were read from a single sample in a study of blood T cell repertoires in COVID-19. The assay was immunoSEQ multiplex PCR, and TCRdb's table has in-frame clones only and misses some. This table has more than 250,000 clones, about 89% appearing once. Specimen: PBMCs or T cells enriched from blood (not recorded which). The receptors were gathered from a woman between 18 and 30 years old who had recovered from COVID-19. CDR3s include the opening cysteine and the closing phenylalanine or tryptophan. D genes are given only for firm matches. The size field is filled for only some rows; it gives once, few, many or a size class.

cdr3_length: 17; j_call: TRBJ1-2; clone_size: NA; d_call: NA; v_call: TRBV7-8; cdr3_nt: TGTGCCAGCAGCCTCTCAATTCGGACAGCCTCTAACTATGGCTACACCTTC; cdr3_aa: CASSLSIRTASNYGYTF
cdr3_length: 13; j_call: TRBJ2-7; clone_size: NA; d_call: NA; v_call: TRBV20-1; cdr3_nt: TGCAGTGCTAGTAGGGGATCCTCCTACGAGCAGTACTTC; cdr3_aa: CSASRGSSYEQYF
cdr3_length: 13; j_call: TRBJ1-1; clone_size: NA; d_call: NA; v_call: TRBV3-1/TRBV3-2; cdr3_nt: TGTGCCAGCAGCCAGCAGGGGATCACTGAAGCTTTCTTT; cdr3_aa: CASSQQGITEAFF
cdr3_length: 18; j_call: TRBJ1-3; clone_size: NA; d_call: TRBD1; v_call: TRBV19; cdr3_nt: TGTGCCAGTAGCGGAAGGGGGAACAGGGGGCTTGTTGGAAACACCATATATTTT; cdr3_aa: CASSGRGNRGLVGNTIYF
cdr3_length: 14; j_call: TRBJ1-4; clone_size: NA; d_call: NA; v_call: TRBV2; cdr3_nt: TGTGCCAGCAGTGAAGGCAGATTTAATGAAAAACTGTTTTTT; cdr3_aa: CASSEGRFNEKLFF
cdr3_length: 17; j_call: TRBJ2-1; clone_size: NA; d_call: NA; v_call: TRBV6-1; cdr3_nt: TGTGCCAGCAGTGGGAGGGGGGGTGTGAGCTCCTACAATGAGCAGTTCTTC; cdr3_aa: CASSGRGGVSSYNEQFF
cdr3_length: 13; j_call: TRBJ1-5; clone_size: NA; d_call: NA; v_call: TRBV5-1; cdr3_nt: TGCGCCAGCAGCACGGACAGCGAACAGCCCCAGCATTTT; cdr3_aa: CASSTDSEQPQHF
cdr3_length: 17; j_call: TRBJ2-7; clone_size: once; d_call: TRBD2; v_call: TRBV11-2; cdr3_nt: TGTGCCAGCAGCTCCAGACTAGCGGGGGGGCGGAGGGACGAGCAGTACTTC; cdr3_aa: CASSSRLAGGRRDEQYF
cdr3_length: 15; j_call: TRBJ2-7; clone_size: NA; d_call: NA; v_call: TRBV7-9; cdr3_nt: TGTGCCAGCAGCTTTCGGGGGAGTTCGGCCTACGAGCAGTACTTC; cdr3_aa: CASSFRGSSAYEQYF
cdr3_length: 14; j_call: TRBJ1-1; clone_size: once; d_call: NA; v_call: TRBV5-1; cdr3_nt: TGCGCCAGCAGCTTCCCCGGCAGGGCGAGTGAAGCTTTCTTT; cdr3_aa: CASSFPGRASEAFF
cdr3_length: 15; j_call: TRBJ2-6; clone_size: NA; d_call: NA; v_call: TRBV7-2; cdr3_nt: TGTGCCAGCAGCCCCCTTGGAGGGGGCGCCAACGTCCTGACTTTC; cdr3_aa: CASSPLGGGANVLTF
cdr3_length: 12; j_call: TRBJ1-1; clone_size: NA; d_call: NA; v_call: TRBV6-5; cdr3_nt: TGTGCCAGCAGCCGCCAGGGTACTGAAGCTTTCTTT; cdr3_aa: CASSRQGTEAFF
cdr3_length: 13; j_call: TRBJ1-2; clone_size: NA; d_call: NA; v_call: TRBV5-4; cdr3_nt: TGTGCCAGCAGCTTGGTGGCGGACTATGGCTACACCTTC; cdr3_aa: CASSLVADYGYTF
cdr3_length: 17; j_call: TRBJ2-5; clone_size: NA; d_call: TRBD1; v_call: TRBV27; cdr3_nt: TGTGCCAGCAGCCCCTACCGTATCCGGGACAGAGGGGAGACCCAGTACTTC; cdr3_aa: CASSPYRIRDRGETQYF
cdr3_length: 14; j_call: TRBJ2-3; clone_size: NA; d_call: TRBD1; v_call: TRBV5-1; cdr3_nt: TGCGCCAGCACCCCCGGGACAGGGGTAGATACGCAGTATTTT; cdr3_aa: CASTPGTGVDTQYF
cdr3_length: 14; j_call: TRBJ1-1; clone_size: NA; d_call: NA; v_call: TRBV3-1/TRBV3-2; cdr3_nt: TGTGCCAGCAGCCTAAGAGGGGGGAACACTGAAGCTTTCTTT; cdr3_aa: CASSLRGGNTEAFF
cdr3_length: 17; j_call: TRBJ2-3; clone_size: NA; d_call: TRBD2; v_call: TRBV29-1; cdr3_nt: TGCAGCGTGGGCAGGGGACTAGCGGGGATCATCACAGATACGCAGTATTTT; cdr3_aa: CSVGRGLAGIITDTQYF
cdr3_length: 16; j_call: TRBJ2-7; clone_size: NA; d_call: TRBD2; v_call: TRBV27; cdr3_nt: TGTGCCAGCAGTTCGGGGACTAGCGGGTTTTCCTACGAGCAGTACTTC; cdr3_aa: CASSSGTSGFSYEQYF
cdr3_length: 16; j_call: TRBJ2-7; clone_size: NA; d_call: TRBD2; v_call: TRBV3-1/TRBV3-2; cdr3_nt: TGTGCCAGCAGCACGGATTCCGGGACTAGGTACTACGAGCAGTACTTC; cdr3_aa: CASSTDSGTRYYEQYF
cdr3_length: 13; j_call: TRBJ2-3; clone_size: NA; d_call: NA; v_call: TRBV24-1; cdr3_nt: TGTGCCACCAGCCGCGCCCGGGGGGATACGCAGTATTTT; cdr3_aa: CATSRARGDTQYF
cdr3_length: 13; j_call: TRBJ1-5; clone_size: NA; d_call: NA; v_call: TRBV27; cdr3_nt: TGTGCCAGCAGCCCCGGAGGGAATCAGCCCCAGCATTTT; cdr3_aa: CASSPGGNQPQHF
cdr3_length: 13; j_call: TRBJ2-7; clone_size: NA; d_call: NA; v_call: TRBV6-1; cdr3_nt: TGTGCCAGCAGTTTGGACTATTTTTACGAGCAGTACTTC; cdr3_aa: CASSLDYFYEQYF
cdr3_length: 15; j_call: TRBJ1-1; clone_size: NA; d_call: NA; v_call: TRBV6-5; cdr3_nt: TGTGCCAGCAGTCTAGCGGACAGCACGAACACTGAAGCTTTCTTT; cdr3_aa: CASSLADSTNTEAFF
cdr3_length: 11; j_call: TRBJ1-1; clone_size: NA; d_call: NA; v_call: TRBV29-1; cdr3_nt: TGCAGCGTTGAAAGGCCAGGGCGAGCTTTCTTT; cdr3_aa: CSVERPGRAFF
cdr3_length: 16; j_call: TRBJ2-2; clone_size: NA; d_call: NA; v_call: TRBV18; cdr3_nt: TGTGCCAGCTCACCACTTCTGTCAGGGGCGACCGGGGAGCTGTTTTTT; cdr3_aa: CASSPLLSGATGELFF
cdr3_length: 18; j_call: TRBJ2-1; clone_size: NA; d_call: NA; v_call: TRBV4-2; cdr3_nt: TGTGCCAGCAGCCAAGATAGGGGGGCTAGCGGAAGGTACAATGAGCAGTTCTTC; cdr3_aa: CASSQDRGASGRYNEQFF
cdr3_length: 14; j_call: TRBJ1-6; clone_size: NA; d_call: NA; v_call: TRBV30; cdr3_nt: TGTGCCTGGAGGCCCAGACAGACCCATTCACCCCTCCACTTT; cdr3_aa: CAWRPRQTHSPLHF
cdr3_length: 15; j_call: TRBJ1-2; clone_size: once; d_call: NA; v_call: TRBV25-1; cdr3_nt: TGTGCCAGCAGTGAATGGAGGCGTCCTCCCTATGGCTACACCTTC; cdr3_aa: CASSEWRRPPYGYTF
cdr3_length: 13; j_call: TRBJ2-7; clone_size: NA; d_call: NA; v_call: TRBV2; cdr3_nt: TGTGCCAGCAGACCGGGACTCACCTACGAGCAGTACTTC; cdr3_aa: CASRPGLTYEQYF
cdr3_length: 15; j_call: TRBJ1-3; clone_size: NA; d_call: TRBD1; v_call: TRBV18; cdr3_nt: TGTGCCAGCTCCCGGGACAGGGACACTGGAAACACCATATATTTT; cdr3_aa: CASSRDRDTGNTIYF
cdr3_length: 16; j_call: TRBJ2-5; clone_size: once; d_call: TRBD2; v_call: TRBV5-4; cdr3_nt: TGTGCCAGCAGCATCCCACAGAGCGGGAGCAGGCAGACCCAGTACTTC; cdr3_aa: CASSIPQSGSRQTQYF
cdr3_length: 16; j_call: TRBJ1-6; clone_size: few; d_call: TRBD1; v_call: TRBV7-9; cdr3_nt: TGTGCCAGCAGCTTCGAATGGACAGGGGTCGGTTCACCCCTCCACTTT; cdr3_aa: CASSFEWTGVGSPLHF
cdr3_length: 18; j_call: TRBJ2-2; clone_size: NA; d_call: TRBD2; v_call: TRBV7-9; cdr3_nt: TGTGCCAGCAGATCAAGACTAGCGGGAGTGCTAAACACCGGGGAGCTGTTTTTT; cdr3_aa: CASRSRLAGVLNTGELFF
cdr3_length: 19; j_call: TRBJ2-3; clone_size: NA; d_call: TRBD2; v_call: TRBV7-9; cdr3_nt: TGTGCCAGCAGCTTCCCGGGACTAGCGGGGGGGCCGGGTCTTTATACGCAGTATTTT; cdr3_aa: CASSFPGLAGGPGLYTQYF
cdr3_length: 13; j_call: TRBJ1-2; clone_size: NA; d_call: NA; v_call: TRBV5-4; cdr3_nt: TGTGCCAGCAGCTTGTTTGCGGGATATGGCTACACCTTC; cdr3_aa: CASSLFAGYGYTF
cdr3_length: 14; j_call: TRBJ2-7; clone_size: once; d_call: TRBD2; v_call: TRBV7-8; cdr3_nt: TGTGCCAGCAGCTTTAGCGGGGGATACTACGAGCAGTACTTC; cdr3_aa: CASSFSGGYYEQYF
cdr3_length: 14; j_call: TRBJ1-3; clone_size: few; d_call: TRBD1; v_call: TRBV7-9; cdr3_nt: TGTGCCAGCAGCCGGACAGGGATAGGAAACACCATATATTTT; cdr3_aa: CASSRTGIGNTIYF
cdr3_length: 14; j_call: TRBJ2-7; clone_size: NA; d_call: TRBD2; v_call: TRBV9; cdr3_nt: TGTGCCAGCAATAACCTGGGACTAGCCTACGAGCAGTACTTC; cdr3_aa: CASNNLGLAYEQYF
cdr3_length: 16; j_call: TRBJ2-7; clone_size: NA; d_call: TRBD1; v_call: TRBV11-1; cdr3_nt: TGTGCCAGCAGCTTAGCCTCCGGGACAGCCTCCTACGAGCAGTACTTC; cdr3_aa: CASSLASGTASYEQYF
cdr3_length: 14; j_call: TRBJ1-1; clone_size: few; d_call: NA; v_call: TRBV3-1/TRBV3-2; cdr3_nt: TGTGCCAGCAGCAGCAGAGGGGGGAACACTGAAGCTTTCTTT; cdr3_aa: CASSSRGGNTEAFF
cdr3_length: 12; j_call: TRBJ1-2; clone_size: NA; d_call: NA; v_call: TRBV5-1; cdr3_nt: TGCGCCAGCAGCTTACAGGGACGCGGCTACACCTTC; cdr3_aa: CASSLQGRGYTF
cdr3_length: 14; j_call: TRBJ2-3; clone_size: NA; d_call: TRBD1; v_call: TRBV5-6; cdr3_nt: TGTGCCAGCAGCTTTGGGACAGGGGCAGATACGCAGTATTTT; cdr3_aa: CASSFGTGADTQYF
cdr3_length: 15; j_call: TRBJ1-1; clone_size: once; d_call: TRBD1; v_call: TRBV19; cdr3_nt: TGTGCCAGTAGTCCGGGACAGAGGAGGTACACTGAAGCTTTCTTT; cdr3_aa: CASSPGQRRYTEAFF
cdr3_length: 20; j_call: TRBJ2-6; clone_size: NA; d_call: NA; v_call: TRBV2; cdr3_nt: TGTGCCAGCAGTGATGAACGTCCGGACAGTGCTTTCTCTGGGGCCAACGTCCTGACTTTC; cdr3_aa: CASSDERPDSAFSGANVLTF
cdr3_length: 13; j_call: TRBJ2-2; clone_size: NA; d_call: NA; v_call: TRBV29-1; cdr3_nt: TGCAGCGTTGACGCGGGACCCACCGGGGAGCTGTTTTTT; cdr3_aa: CSVDAGPTGELFF
cdr3_length: 13; j_call: TRBJ1-2; clone_size: NA; d_call: NA; v_call: TRBV7-3; cdr3_nt: TGTGCCAGCAGCTTACGAACAGGGTCAGGCTACACCTTC; cdr3_aa: CASSLRTGSGYTF
cdr3_length: 15; j_call: TRBJ2-5; clone_size: NA; d_call: TRBD2; v_call: TRBV11-2; cdr3_nt: TGTGCCAGCAGCCCGTGGCTAGCGGGACAAGAGACCCAGTACTTC; cdr3_aa: CASSPWLAGQETQYF
cdr3_length: 13; j_call: TRBJ1-2; clone_size: once; d_call: TRBD1; v_call: TRBV18; cdr3_nt: TGTGCCAGCTCACCCGACAGGGGGTCTGGCTACACCTTC; cdr3_aa: CASSPDRGSGYTF
cdr3_length: 14; j_call: TRBJ1-5; clone_size: once; d_call: NA; v_call: TRBV5-4; cdr3_nt: TGTGCCAGCAGCCAGGGAGGGAGCAATCAGCCCCAGCATTTT; cdr3_aa: CASSQGGSNQPQHF
cdr3_length: 17; j_call: TRBJ1-1; clone_size: NA; d_call: NA; v_call: TRBV19; cdr3_nt: TGTGCCAGTAGCCTTAACCGGGTCGACTCCCTGAACACTGAAGCTTTCTTT; cdr3_aa: CASSLNRVDSLNTEAFF
cdr3_length: 14; j_call: TRBJ1-5; clone_size: NA; d_call: NA; v_call: TRBV28; cdr3_nt: TGTGCCAGCACCCCCGGGGGGCTGAATCAGCCCCAGCATTTT; cdr3_aa: CASTPGGLNQPQHF
cdr3_length: 18; j_call: TRBJ1-4; clone_size: NA; d_call: TRBD1; v_call: TRBV5-1; cdr3_nt: TGCGCCAGCAGCTGGATTCCGGGACAGGGGGTCGGTAATGAAAAACTGTTTTTT; cdr3_aa: CASSWIPGQGVGNEKLFF
cdr3_length: 13; j_call: TRBJ1-2; clone_size: once; d_call: TRBD1; v_call: TRBV5-1; cdr3_nt: TGCGCCAGCAGCGCCCAGGGGGCAGGTGGCTACACCTTC; cdr3_aa: CASSAQGAGGYTF
cdr3_length: 15; j_call: TRBJ2-3; clone_size: NA; d_call: TRBD2; v_call: TRBV6-2/TRBV6-3; cdr3_nt: TGTGCCAGCAGTCCGGGACTAGCTAGCACAGATACGCAGTATTTT; cdr3_aa: CASSPGLASTDTQYF
cdr3_length: 15; j_call: TRBJ2-7; clone_size: NA; d_call: TRBD1; v_call: TRBV6-2/TRBV6-3; cdr3_nt: TGTGCCAGCAGCTGGGACAGAATAGGGGCCTACGAGCAGTACTTC; cdr3_aa: CASSWDRIGAYEQYF
cdr3_length: 13; j_call: TRBJ1-2; clone_size: once; d_call: NA; v_call: TRBV19; cdr3_nt: TGTGCCAGTAGTACCAGGGTAATGAATGGCTACACCTTC; cdr3_aa: CASSTRVMNGYTF
cdr3_length: 16; j_call: TRBJ2-5; clone_size: NA; d_call: TRBD2; v_call: TRBV19; cdr3_nt: TGTGCCAGTAGTATGAGGACTAGCGGGATACAAGAGACCCAGTACTTC; cdr3_aa: CASSMRTSGIQETQYF
cdr3_length: 14; j_call: TRBJ2-7; clone_size: NA; d_call: NA; v_call: TRBV23-1; cdr3_nt: TGCGCCAGCAGTCTTGAGCAGGGCTCCTACGAGCAGTACTTC; cdr3_aa: CASSLEQGSYEQYF
cdr3_length: 16; j_call: TRBJ1-2; clone_size: NA; d_call: NA; v_call: TRBV7-8; cdr3_nt: TGTGCCAGCAGCCCCCGGTACAGGTTAGCTAACTATGGCTACACCTTC; cdr3_aa: CASSPRYRLANYGYTF